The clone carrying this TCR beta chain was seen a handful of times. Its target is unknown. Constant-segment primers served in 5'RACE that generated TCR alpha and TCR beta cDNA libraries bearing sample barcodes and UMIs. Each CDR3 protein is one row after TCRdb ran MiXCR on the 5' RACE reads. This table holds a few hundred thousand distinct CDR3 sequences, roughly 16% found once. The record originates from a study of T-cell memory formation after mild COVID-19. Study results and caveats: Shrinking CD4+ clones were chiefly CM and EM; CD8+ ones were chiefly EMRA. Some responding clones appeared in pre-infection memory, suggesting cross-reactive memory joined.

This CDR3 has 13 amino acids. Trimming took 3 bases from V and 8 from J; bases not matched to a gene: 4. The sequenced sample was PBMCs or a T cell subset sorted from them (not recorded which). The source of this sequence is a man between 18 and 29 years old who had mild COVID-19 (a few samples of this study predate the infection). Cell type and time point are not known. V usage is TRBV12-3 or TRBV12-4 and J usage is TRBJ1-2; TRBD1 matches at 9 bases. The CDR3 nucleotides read TGTGCCAGCAGTTTTACAGGGGGCCGCGGCTACACCTTC. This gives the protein CASSFTGGRGYTF.